One sample yielded the 30 T cell receptor beta chains listed below, sequenced in a study of response to subunit inactivated influenza vaccine. TCRdb used MiXCR to reprocess the RT-PCR reads, holding one entry per CDR3 protein. Among 650,000 to 850,000 distinct CDR3 sequences listed, more than 11% were seen once. Source: PBMCs from blood, taken about 14 days before vaccination. The source of these receptors is a man aged 50 to 59 who received an inactivated influenza vaccine.

A few counts support this clonotype. The chain combines TRBV12-3 or TRBV12-4 with TRBJ2-5, with unresolved D. CDR3 length: 14 residues. Trimming removed 5 bases from V and 4 bases from J, with 14 bases in between. DNA of the CDR3: TGTGCCAGCAGTCCAGGACCTACCCGAGAGACCCAGTACTTC. This codes for CASSPGPTRETQYF.

This clonotype was counted many times. The chain carries TRBV12-3 or TRBV12-4 and TRBJ2-7, with TRBD2 matching 12 bases. The J segment lost 3 bases and the V segment lost 3 bases, leaving 6 bases of the junction unmatched. The CDR3 length is 16 residues. For the CDR3, the DNA is TGTGCCAGCAGTTTCCAGACTAGCGGGAGTGGCTACGAGCAGTACTTC. This codes for CASSFQTSGSGYEQYF.

This clonotype was picked up a small number of times. The V call is TRBV4-1, the J call TRBJ2-2; D might be TRBD1 or TRBD2, each matching 5 bases. Deletions cut 1 base from V and 2 bases from J, with 11 bases between. The CDR3 runs 16 residues. Germline-derived CDR1 and CDR2 are MGHRA and YSYEKL. As DNA, the CDR3 is TGCGCCAGCAGCCAAGGGGACCGGCGAAACACCGGGGAGCTGTTTTTT. This codes for CASSQGDRRNTGELFF.

The table lists this clonotype with many counts. This chain uses TRBV12-3 or TRBV12-4 with TRBJ1-2; 10 nucleotides agree with TRBD1. Unmatched junction bases numbered 4, after V lost 6 bases and J lost 6 bases. The CDR3 length is 13 residues. The DNA of the CDR3 is TGTGCCAGCAGCCACGGGACAGGGGATGGCTACACCTTC. It codes for CASSHGTGDGYTF.

The chain employs TRBV29-1 and TRBJ1-1; no clear D gene. Between the trimmed V and J ends, which lost 3 bases and 4 bases, there was a span of 9 bases. The V gene's germline CDR1 is SQVTM and CDR2 ANQGSEA. The CDR3 loop spans 12 amino acids. The CDR3 here is CSVDLGSTEAFF. The CDR3 DNA reads TGCAGCGTTGATTTGGGGAGCACTGAAGCTTTCTTT.

This chain connects TRBV18 to TRBJ1-1, with D tentatively TRBD1 (5 bases). Looked up from germline, CDR1 is KGHSH and CDR2 is LQKENI. V lost 8 bases, J lost 3 bases, and 13 bases lay in between. The CDR3 is 13 amino acids. This CDR3 is CASPAAGDTEAFF. The CDR3 DNA reads as TGTGCCAGCCCCGCGGCGGGGGACACTGAAGCTTTCTTT.

The chain carries TRBV9 and TRBJ2-3; D call uncertain. Germline V gives CDR1 SGDLS, CDR2 YYNGEE. CDR3 length: 14 residues. V lost 0 bases, J lost 6 bases, and 11 bases lay in between. CDR3 DNA: TGTGCCAGCAGCGTAGAAGATCTCAGGGATACGCAGTATTTT. This sequence encodes CASSVEDLRDTQYF.

This clonotype was counted only a few times. The chain carries TRBV29-1 and TRBJ1-6, with D unresolved. Trimming shortened V by 0 bases and J by 0 bases, and 6 bases separated the two germline ends. The CDR3 spans 15 residues. CDR1 SQVTM and CDR2 ANQGSEA come from the germline V gene. The CDR3: CSVEDISSYNSPLHF. The CDR3 DNA reads as TGCAGCGTTGAAGATATAAGCTCCTATAATTCACCCCTCCACTTT.

The table lists this clonotype with a few counts. This rearrangement joins TRBV12-3 or TRBV12-4 to TRBJ2-2, with a possible D match to TRBD2 (5 bases). CDR3 size: 15 residues. Trimming removed 4 bases from V and 1 base from J, with 10 bases in between. In DNA, the CDR3 is TGTGCCAGCAGTTGGCCCGGGGAGAACACCGGGGAGCTGTTTTTT. Its translation: CASSWPGENTGELFF.

This clonotype was found a few times. This chain links TRBV6-5 with TRBJ2-3; 7 nucleotides align to TRBD2. The germline V gene encodes CDR1 MNHEY and CDR2 SVGAGI. V was pared by 3 bases and J by 10 bases, with 7 bases of the junction left unmatched. This CDR3 region has 13 residues. CDR3 DNA: TGTGCCAGCAGTTATCACATAGCGGGCCCGCAGTATTTT. Its translation: CASSYHIAGPQYF.

This clonotype came up a few times. The genes are TRBV18 and TRBJ2-7, with 9 bases identical to TRBD2. This CDR3 is built from 17 residues. The V segment lost 0 bases and the J segment 2 bases; nucleotides outside the gene matches: 8. The germline V gene encodes CDR1 KGHSH and CDR2 LQKENI. In nucleotides, the CDR3 is TGTGCCAGCTCACCACCGCTCGGGGCGGGAGGGCCCTACGAGCAGTACTTC. As protein: CASSPPLGAGGPYEQYF.

J is TRBJ2-2 and V is TRBV5-1; possible D gene TRBD1, 6 bases. The CDR3 runs 15 residues. CDR1 is SGHRS and CDR2 is YFSETQ in the germline V gene. V was cut by 5 bases and J by 0 bases, with 11 bases left in between. In DNA, the CDR3 is TGCGCCAGCAGGCGAACAGGGACGAACACCGGGGAGCTGTTTTTT. Translation gives CASRRTGTNTGELFF.

V gene TRBV20-1 combines with J gene TRBJ2-5; unclear D gene. V lost 4 bases, J lost 2 bases, and 8 bases lay in between. The CDR3 runs to 12 residues. Germline values: CDR1 DFQATT, CDR2 SNEGSKA (reference sequence). The CDR3 DNA reads TGCAGTGCTATAAAGCGTCAAGAGACCCAGTACTTC. Its protein is CSAIKRQETQYF.

This clonotype was seen a handful of times. V usage is TRBV11-2 and J usage is TRBJ2-1; D not certain. This CDR3 has 14 amino acids. V was trimmed by 1 base and J by 13 bases, leaving 17 bases between them. Germline CDR1 reads SGHAT; CDR2 reads FQNNGV. Written as DNA, the CDR3 is TGTGCCAGCAGCTTAGTTCGTGGAAACTACCAACAGTTCTTC. Protein sequence: CASSLVRGNYQQFF.

This clonotype has just a few counts. This chain connects TRBV12-3 or TRBV12-4 to TRBJ2-7; 10 nucleotides line up with TRBD2. V shed 7 bases and J 0 bases; nucleotides not matched to a gene: 9. CDR3 length: 16 residues. The CDR3 loop is CASTSNASGSSYEQYF. DNA of the CDR3: TGTGCCAGCACCTCAAACGCTAGCGGGAGCTCCTACGAGCAGTACTTC.

This clonotype appeared many times. The chain combines TRBV4-1 with TRBJ2-1; D is uncertain. This CDR3 has 16 residues. Germline V gene sequence: CDR1 MGHRA, CDR2 YSYEKL. V gave up 0 bases and J gave up 4 bases, with 13 bases separating them. The CDR3 DNA is TGCGCCAGCAGCCAAGAACCGATGACCACGTACAATGAGCAGTTCTTC. It codes for CASSQEPMTTYNEQFF.

This clonotype occurred many times. The chain recombines TRBV20-1 with TRBJ2-7; 12 bases match TRBD1. V dropped 5 bases and J dropped 3; count of bases not matched to a gene: 8. The CDR3 covers 15 residues. Germline CDR1 and CDR2: DFQATT and SNEGSKA (reference sequence). The CDR3 nucleotides are TGCAGTGCTCGACCGGGACAGGGGGCGAGCTACGAGCAGTACTTC. Its translation: CSARPGQGASYEQYF.

With regard to this clonotype: A junction boundary mismatches the germline segment, possibly from a read error. This chain joins TRBV9 and TRBJ1-1, with unresolved D. Germline V gene data show CDR1 as SGDLS and CDR2 as YYNGEE. This CDR3 spans 13 amino acids. CDR3 DNA: TGTGCCTGCAGCGTGTATTCGGGCCGTGGAGCTTTCTTT. It is translated as CACSVYSGRGAFF.

V usage is TRBV29-1 and J usage is TRBJ2-1, with 10 bases lining up with TRBD2. CDR3 length equals 13 residues. Per germline, CDR1 SQVTM and CDR2 ANQGSEA. The ends lost 2 bases at V and 9 bases at J; junction bases unmatched: 4. The CDR3 DNA is TGCAGCGTTGAAACTAGCGGGACGGTTGAGCAGTTCTTC. It specifies CSVETSGTVEQFF.

About this clonotype itself: The junction and the germline gene differ at one end; a read error may be behind it. The V call is TRBV5-1, the J call TRBJ2-7; D uncertain. Per germline, CDR1 SGHRS and CDR2 YFSETQ. CDR3 length: 14 residues. The CDR3 sequence is CACSLDASSYEQYF. DNA of the CDR3: TGCGCCTGCAGCTTGGACGCTAGCTCCTACGAGCAGTACTTC. Based on the CDR3 plus reference TRBV5-1 and TRBJ2-7, the full variable domain is KAGVTQTPRYLIKTRGQQVTLSCSPISGHRSVSWYQQTPGQGLQFLFEYFSETQRNKGNFPGRFSGRQFSNSRSEMNVSTLELGDSALYLCACSLDASSYEQYFGPGTRLTVT.

The chain couples TRBV4-3 to TRBJ1-2; D is undetermined. Between the trimmed V and J ends, which lost 6 bases and 4 bases, there was a span of 15 bases. Germline assignment: CDR1 LGHNA and CDR2 YSLEER. This CDR3 region has 14 residues. CDR3 residues: CASSSRSGSYGYTF. The CDR3 nucleotides read TGCGCCAGCAGTTCCAGGTCCGGTAGCTATGGCTACACCTTC.

This clonotype was observed at least ten times. The chain has TRBV7-2 and TRBJ1-1, with D possibly being TRBD1 (5 bases). The V gene lost 1 base and the J gene lost 7 bases, with 13 bases spanning the gap. Germline V gene sequence: CDR1 SGHTA, CDR2 FQGNSA. CDR3 length: 14 residues. As DNA, the CDR3 is TGTGCCAGCAGCTTAGTGTCGTGGGACGGTGAAGCTTTCTTT. Translated, it gives CASSLVSWDGEAFF.

This clonotype was seen at least ten times. The V gene is TRBV9, the J gene TRBJ2-3; 8 positions match TRBD2. Germline V lookup: CDR1 SGDLS, CDR2 YYNGEE. After removal of 4 bases from V and 0 bases from J, the junction contained 7 bases not matched to a gene. The CDR3 totals 16 residues. CDR3 DNA: TGTGCCAGCAGCTCGCGGGGGGACCCTAGCACAGATACGCAGTATTTT. Translation: CASSSRGDPSTDTQYF.

The genes are TRBV5-1 and TRBJ1-2; possible D gene TRBD1, 6 bases. The V gene lost 9 bases and the J gene lost 0 bases, with 15 bases spanning the gap. CDR3 length: 14 amino acids. The germline V gene encodes CDR1 SGHRS and CDR2 YFSETQ. CDR3 loop: CATKPGQPNYGYTF. The CDR3 nucleotides read TGCGCCACCAAGCCGGGACAACCTAACTATGGCTACACCTTC.

This clonotype was counted between two and nine times. The chain carries TRBV12-3 or TRBV12-4 and TRBJ2-6, with no clear D. With 7 bases removed from V and 0 bases from J, the gap between germline ends came to 19 bases. CDR3 length equals 18 residues. This chain's CDR3 is CASKHSWALSSGANVLTF. The CDR3 DNA reads as TGTGCCAGCAAACACAGTTGGGCCCTATCCTCTGGGGCCAACGTCCTGACTTTC.

This clonotype was seen only a few times. The chain joins TRBV20-1 to TRBJ2-7; 7 bases fit TRBD2. The CDR3 contains 15 residues. Germline V lookup: CDR1 DFQATT, CDR2 SNEGSKA (reference sequence). V shed 6 bases and J 2 bases; nucleotides not matched to a gene: 13. CDR3 coding DNA: TGCAGTGCACCTGTAACTAGCGCTAGACCCTACGAGCAGTACTTC. Its translation: CSAPVTSARPYEQYF.

This clonotype was seen a handful of times. A junction end diverges from the germline sequence, so it may reflect a read error. This chain uses TRBV5-1 with TRBJ2-2, with a weak D call TRBD1 (5 bases). CDR1 is SGHRS, CDR2 YFSETQ, per germline. CDR3 length equals 15 residues. The CDR3: CASSFAGPNPGELFF. The DNA of the CDR3 is TGCGCCAGCAGCTTTGCAGGGCCGAACCCCGGGGAGCTGTTTTTT.

This clonotype has at least ten counts. This rearrangement joins TRBV29-1 to TRBJ2-3, with a tentative D call TRBD2 (5 bases). The length of the CDR3 is 11 residues. Germline-derived CDR1 and CDR2 are SQVTM and ANQGSEA. V was pared by 4 bases and J by 4 bases, with 6 bases between. The CDR3 coding sequence is TGCAGCGTTGGAGGGTCAGATACGCAGTATTTT. Its protein is CSVGGSDTQYF.

In this sample, this clonotype turned up a few times. V is TRBV7-9 and J is TRBJ2-2, with 8 bases lining up with TRBD1. This CDR3 is 15 amino acids long. Germline V lookup: CDR1 SEHNR, CDR2 FQNEAQ (reference sequence). The V and J ends lost 2 bases and 3 bases, in that order; junction bases with no gene match: 2. CDR3 sequence (DNA): TGTGCCAGCAGCTTACAACAGGGGGACACCGGGGAGCTGTTTTTT. This translates into CASSLQQGDTGELFF.

The V call is TRBV4-3, the J call TRBJ1-2; 8 nucleotides agree with TRBD1. From germline, CDR1 is LGHNA and CDR2 YSLEER. The CDR3 is made up of 14 amino acids. The ends lost 1 base at V and 3 bases at J; junction bases unmatched: 1. CDR3 sequence (DNA): TGCGCCAGCAGCCAAGGGACAGGGTACTATGGCTACACCTTC. It translates to CASSQGTGYYGYTF.